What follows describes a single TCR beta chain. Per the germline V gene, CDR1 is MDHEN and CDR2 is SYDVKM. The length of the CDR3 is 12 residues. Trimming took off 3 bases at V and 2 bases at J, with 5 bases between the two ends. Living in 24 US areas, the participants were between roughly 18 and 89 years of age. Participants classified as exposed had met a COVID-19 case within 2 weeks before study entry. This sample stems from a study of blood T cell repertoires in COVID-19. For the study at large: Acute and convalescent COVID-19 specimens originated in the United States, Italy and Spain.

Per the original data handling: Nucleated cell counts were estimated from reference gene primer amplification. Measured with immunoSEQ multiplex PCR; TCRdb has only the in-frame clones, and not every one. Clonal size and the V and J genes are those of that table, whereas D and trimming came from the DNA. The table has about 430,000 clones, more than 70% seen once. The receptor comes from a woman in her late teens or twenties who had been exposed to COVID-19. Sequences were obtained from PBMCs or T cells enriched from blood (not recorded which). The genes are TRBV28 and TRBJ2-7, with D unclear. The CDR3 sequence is CASSFSPYEQYF. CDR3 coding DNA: TGTGCCAGCAGTTTCTCCCCCTACGAGCAGTACTTC.